This section outlines one T cell receptor (beta chain) sequence together with its context. Its target antigen remains unknown. No much larger clone exists at a distance of one base, and base qualities are not known. The cohort comprised around 700 healthy bone marrow donors. All cohort members were sampled while nominally healthy, although unrecorded immune exposures were likely present. Of the roughly 620 cohort members, 250 to 300 had positive CMV serostatus and 350 to 450 had negative CMV serostatus, and CMV serostatus was not recorded for the donor. A peripheral blood sample was collected from each donor, and TCR beta sequencing was performed on peripheral blood mononuclear cells. The Qiagen DNeasy Blood Extraction Kit was used to extract genomic DNA from the blood cell samples. Library preparation employed the immunoSEQ multiplex PCR assay. For the multiplex PCR, a mixture combining 60 forward primers for TCR Vbeta segments and 13 reverse primers for TCR Jbeta segments was used. The CDR3 region of rearranged TCR beta genes was amplified from genomic DNA with a multiplex PCR assay. The Illumina HiSeq System was used to sequence the amplified TCR beta libraries as 87-base-pair reads. The study's processing was this. Across the roughly 600 repertoires, a later analysis counted roughly 77 million unique TCR beta chains, around 10 million of which were shared by at least two donors. To remove PCR and sequencing errors, raw reads were error-corrected and collapsed into unique sequences using a nearest-neighbor algorithm that merged closely related sequences. To assign V, D and J gene segments, CDR3 sequences were aligned to IMGT reference sequences. For a sequence to be retained, a match of at least six nucleotides to both a V gene segment and a J gene segment was required. Rearrangements were called productive when the CDR3 lacked stop codons and stayed in frame with V and J; all others were non-productive. Following IMGT convention, CDR3 was defined as the stretch from the second conserved V-encoded cysteine to the conserved J-encoded phenylalanine. The earlier analysis of about 610 of the donors excluded sequences that lacked an unambiguous match to a single V gene segment. An earlier analysis of under 750 of the donors called V segments functional above 56.7% productive rearrangements and segregating when the between-donor standard deviation exceeded 5%. A statistical classification framework was developed to diagnose cytomegalovirus status using the catalog of TCR beta chain sequences. A later analysis assigned V and J genes by comparing TCR nucleotide sequences with IMGT/GENE-DB human TR gene sequences. Using the TCRdist pipeline, a later analysis assigned CDR3 sequences along with most-parsimonious VDJ recombination scenarios. In a later analysis, each TCR beta chain was defined by its CDR3 amino acid sequence together with its V-gene family, and reads without a unique V-gene family were excluded. A later analysis removed several hundred highly shared, low-generation-probability nucleotide sequences to deal with suspected cross-contamination and a sequencing artifact. In a later analysis, a clonal expansion index was calculated for each public chain from normalized within-repertoire ranks of inferred template counts. In a later analysis, generation probabilities were computed using a VDJ recombination model fitted to out-of-frame rearrangements, and the results were checked against IGoR. A later analysis scored TCR-TCR, TCR-HLA and TCR-CMV co-occurrence with hypergeometric tests, applying a repertoire-size bias correction to TCR pairs. In a later analysis, false discovery rates were estimated by permuting HLA or CMV assignments 20 times. A later analysis grouped co-occurring TCRs with DBSCAN, adding TCRdist sequence similarity when clustering within HLA-allele-positive subsets. Co-occurrence clustering excluded repertoires with fewer than 30,000 or more than 120,000 public chains, plus five with anomalous nucleotide sharing. TCRdb mirrors the immuneACCESS table, restricted to in-frame sequences. Some clones are absent from its copies; in checked studies, under half trace to an unresolved V gene, and the reason for the others is unknown. V, J and clone size are taken as reported in that table, and D and trimming were inferred from the DNA itself. The sample profile shows about 180,000 clones; approximately 78% of them were found once. Over 2% of the sample rests with the top ten.

This sample is drawn from a study of cytomegalovirus exposure and HLA in healthy donors (TCRdb year 2017). At the level of the whole study: An earlier analysis of approximately 600 of the donors reported roughly 300 Gb of sequence data and around 110 million unique TCR beta sequences from some 180 million T cells. About 280 gigabases of sequencing data and approximately 91 million unique TCR sequences made up an early release that covered approximately 650 HLA-typed donors. Of the 300 to 500 genotyped donors, less than 90% were placed in the genetic ancestry cluster associated with self-reported Caucasian donors. The study aimed to test whether signatures of past pathogen exposure could be identified by cataloging public T cell receptors. The study profiled the T cell repertoires of some 610 subjects by immunosequencing and related them to cytomegalovirus serostatus. A separate validation cohort of approximately 130 different subjects was used in addition to the roughly 670-subject first cohort. To predict cytomegalovirus infection status, the study combined high-throughput TCR immunosequencing, statistical association of individual TCRs with disease status, and machine learning. In a later analysis, previously published TCR beta repertoires from 666 donors were re-analyzed and high-resolution HLA genotyping was added so that TCR occurrence patterns could be studied. Rather than drawing on any new phenotypic data, the later analysis identified candidate immune exposures from TCR beta sequences and the way those sequences occurred across donors. To decide whether each TCR beta V gene segment behaved as functional or pseudogenic, an earlier analysis of approximately 600 of the donors relied on high-throughput TCR beta sequencing. Alongside the repertoire data, information on donor age, sex, ethnicity and CMV serostatus was compiled. A later genetic analysis used genome-wide SNP genotypes for about 65% of the roughly 670 donors, treating that subset as a discovery cohort. Every repertoire in the discovery cohort had been generated on one and the same sequencing platform. HLA typing included class I and class II loci at four-digit resolution. The number of typed donors differed by locus: roughly 629-640 for A, B, C, DRB1 and DQB1; 522 for DQA1; approximately 610 for DPA1; and some 450 for DPB1. Roughly five DR-DQ haplotypes were handled as single units for association and clustering because linkage in the cohort was strong. Across around 400 genotyped donors of the cohort, an average of approximately 240,000 unique TCR beta nucleotide sequences per donor were sequenced, and approximately 17% of those sequences were non-productive.

Beyond this particular receptor, the publication reports: Correlated functional status among segregating V segments might be attributable to linkage disequilibrium, but an unknown experimental factor could not be ruled out. A later genetic analysis associated a missense DCLRE1C variant with V-gene and J-gene trimming of TCR beta chains, and an independent cohort replicated the association. Several of the top co-occurrence clusters appeared to be linked to parvovirus B19, influenza, CMV and Epstein-Barr virus, according to a later analysis. A further reported finding was that TCR beta sequences accurately predicted the HLA-A and HLA-B alleles for most subjects in the first cohort. A later analysis found that TCR association rates varied across HLA loci, with DRB1 alleles showing the most associated TCRs and HLA-C alleles the fewest. The sequencing pipeline was judged likely to have produced a cluster of highly shared sequence variants as a technical artifact. In a later analysis, most CMV-associated TCR beta chains were found to appear HLA-restricted, with HLA associations seemingly driven largely by CMV exposure. Because some donors lacked HLA typing at each locus, the association tests relied only on the typed subset. Assigning TCR associations to individual alleles was difficult when HLA alleles, especially DR and DQ, strongly co-occurred. Some IMGT-functional V segments, including TRBV6-2 and TRBV6-3, could not be told apart with the 87-base-pair reads, so those segments were excluded. The presence/absence analyses assumed that sequencing depth was roughly uniform across donors, and that assumption may not be true. The earlier analysis of around 600 of the donors excluded some 15 rarely observed V segments, including chromosome 9 orphons, because counts were too low. Most TCR sequences were seen in very few donors, while some public TCRs were found in many individuals. Compared with the roughly 700-donor mean, donors in an Asian-associated ancestry cluster had fewer N-insertions in productive TCRs, according to a later genetic analysis. Compared with equally common non-associated chains, HLA-associated TCR beta chains in a later analysis were more clonally expanded and had lower generation probabilities. It was suggested by the authors that the approach could potentially be generalized to other disease states and immunological phenotypes. In an earlier analysis of about 550 of the donors, most TCR beta V segments were observed in productive rearrangements about 90% or about 30% of the time, broadly matching IMGT annotations. A later analysis associated some 17,000 TCR beta sequences with specific HLA alleles at a false discovery rate of 0.05. The study gave a list of some 150 TCR beta chains associated with cytomegalovirus. In vitro tests confirmed that a few of the cytomegalovirus-associated TCR beta chains recognize cytomegalovirus antigens. Only TCR beta chains were sequenced in this cohort, and the absence of alpha or paired-chain data limited detectable features. In both the original and validation cohorts, the classifier was reported to diagnose cytomegalovirus status with high specificity and sensitivity. For the cohort, immune exposure information was limited to CMV serostatus.

The junction shows trimming of 0 bases on V and 4 bases on J, and the gene matches do not reach 2 bases of it. The CDR3 goes from the cysteine to the phenylalanine over 15 residues. The DNA shown is the 45-base CDR3, in frame from base 1. Sequences SGHAT (CDR1) and FQDESV (CDR2) are obtained from the germline V gene (reference sequence). The sequence came from a human donor in good health. The rearrangement joined TRBV11-1 to TRBJ1-1; 10 middle bases align to TRBD1. Sequenced sample: PBMCs. CDR3 region: CASSLATGGGTEAFF. The DNA sequence is as follows: TGTGCCAGCAGCTTAGCGACAGGGGGCGGCACTGAAGCTTTCTTT. When the CDR3 is completed using the reference TRBV11-1 and TRBJ1-1 genes on either side, the full variable domain is EAEVAQSPRYKITEKSQAVAFWCDPISGHATLYWYRQILGQGPELLVQFQDESVVDDSQLPKDRFSAERLKGVDSTLKIQPAELGDSAMYLCASSLATGGGTEAFFGQGTRLTVV.